This entry lists 25 T cell receptor beta chains sequenced from one sample in a study of blood T cell repertoires in COVID-19. Data came from immunoSEQ multiplex PCR; TCRdb stores just in-frame clones and leaves some out. The sample holds about 120,000 clones, approximately 80% seen once. The sequencing input was peripheral blood. The source of these receptors is a woman of 80 years or more with acute or convalescent COVID-19.

The CDR3 coding sequence is TGTGCCAGCAGTGCGGGACTAGCGGGAGGTCCCCCCTACGAGCAGTACTTC. It is translated as CASSAGLAGGPPYEQYF. The chain uses TRBV28 and TRBJ2-7, with 15 bases identical to TRBD2. This CDR3 region has 17 residues. Trimming at V came to 5 bases and at J to 2 bases, leaving 7 bases not matched to a gene. Germline V gene sequence: CDR1 MDHEN, CDR2 SYDVKM.

The CDR3 protein is CASSQVKTGGETQYF. The CDR3 bases are TGTGCCAGCAGCCAAGTGAAGACAGGGGGGGAGACCCAGTACTTC. The chain links TRBV4-2 to TRBJ2-5, with TRBD1 matching 9 bases. CDR1 LGHNA and CDR2 YNFKEQ come from the germline V gene. V trimming: 1 base; J trimming: 5 bases; junction bases outside the gene matches: 5. The length of the CDR3 is 15 residues.

The rearrangement uses TRBV9 and TRBJ1-2; D unresolved. Trimming took 2 bases from V and 2 from J, leaving 13 bases between them. Germline V CDR1 and CDR2: SGDLS, YYNGEE. This CDR3 comprises 15 residues. The DNA for the CDR3 is TGTGCCAGCAGCGTGCAGGCGGGATTCAACTATGGCTACACCTTC. This sequence encodes CASSVQAGFNYGYTF.

This chain connects TRBV5-1 to TRBJ2-7, with D perhaps TRBD1 (6 bases). Trimming took 0 bases from V and 2 from J, leaving 12 bases between them. The CDR3 has 15 amino acids. CDR1 SGHRS and CDR2 YFSETQ come from the germline V gene. The CDR3 DNA is TGCGCCAGCAGCTTGGGTCAGGGGCCGGCCTACGAGCAGTACTTC. This sequence encodes CASSLGQGPAYEQYF.

This clone was seen a single time. The V and J genes are TRBV7-2 and TRBJ1-6, with 8 positions matching TRBD1. CDR1 and CDR2 (germline): SGHTA, FQGNSA. The CDR3 is made up of 14 amino acids. The junction had 5 bases not matched to a gene; V was cut back by 5 bases and J by 8 bases. This CDR3 reads CASSIQGADSPLHF. CDR3 nucleotide sequence: TGTGCCAGCAGCATCCAGGGGGCGGATTCACCCCTCCACTTT. The full variable domain, completed using reference TRBV7-2 and TRBJ1-6, is GAGVSQSPSNKVTEKGKDVELRCDPISGHTALYWYRQSLGQGLEFLIYFQGNSAPDKSGLPSDRFSAERTGGSVSTLTIQRTQQEDSAVYLCASSIQGADSPLHFGNGTRLTVT.

DNA for the CDR3: TGTGCCAGCACCGGGACAGGGAATTCACCCCTCCACTTT. It translates to CASTGTGNSPLHF. The chain carries TRBV6-5 and TRBJ1-6; TRBD1 matches 9 bases. Germline CDR1 is MNHEY and CDR2 is SVGAGI. Trimming cost V 7 bases and J 7 bases; bases outside gene matches: 2. The CDR3 contains 13 residues.

V is TRBV10-3 and J is TRBJ2-5; D is possibly TRBD1 (5 bases). V was pared by 2 bases and J by 4 bases, with 17 bases between. The germline V gene has CDR1 ENHRY and CDR2 SYGVKD. The CDR3 loop spans 16 amino acids. In DNA form, the CDR3 reads TGTGCCATCAGTGAGGAAAGGGGAAGGTCGCGAGAGACCCAGTACTTC. Amino acid sequence: CAISEERGRSRETQYF.

The J gene is TRBJ1-4, the V gene TRBV28; TRBD1 aligns across 7 bases. The CDR3 is 14 residues long. Germline values: CDR1 MDHEN, CDR2 SYDVKM. V lost 4 bases, J lost 5 bases, and 4 bases stayed unmatched. The CDR3 here is CASSSGQLNEKLFF. The CDR3 DNA sequence: TGTGCCAGCAGTTCGGGACAGTTGAATGAAAAACTGTTTTTT. Looking up the rest from reference TRBV28 and TRBJ1-4 gives the full variable domain: DVKVTQSSRYLVKRTGEKVFLECVQDMDHENMFWYRQDPGLGLRLIYFSYDVKMKEKGDIPEGYSVSREKKERFSLILESASTNQTSMYLCASSSGQLNEKLFFGSGTQLSVL.

This clone was recorded only once. This chain links TRBV11-2 with TRBJ2-3; D is unresolved. CDR1 is SGHAT, CDR2 FQNNGV, per germline. Deletions cut 0 bases from V and 0 bases from J, with 7 bases between. This CDR3 has 15 residues. Written as DNA, the CDR3 is TGTGCCAGCAGCTTAGAGAGGTCTAGCACAGATACGCAGTATTTT. It is translated as CASSLERSSTDTQYF.

The chain combines TRBV11-2 with TRBJ2-7; D remains ambiguous. The CDR3 is 13 residues long. Trimming cost V 1 base and J 4 bases, with 8 bases left between them. Germline V gene sequence: CDR1 SGHAT, CDR2 FQNNGV. The DNA for the CDR3 is TGTGCCAGCAGCTTAGCCTTTTTTTACGAGCAGTACTTC. Its translation is CASSLAFFYEQYF.

The CDR3 spells CASMRRGGHEQFF. The CDR3 bases are TGTGCCAGCATGAGGAGGGGTGGTCATGAGCAGTTCTTC. This chain connects TRBV12-3 or TRBV12-4 to TRBJ2-1; TRBD2 is a possible D gene (6 bases). The CDR3 consists of 13 residues. Between the trimmed V and J ends, which lost 7 bases and 8 bases, there was a span of 15 bases.

This clone was found once. The chain combines TRBV6-1 with TRBJ2-5, with no clear D. The CDR3 loop spans 15 amino acids. V lost 0 bases to trimming and J lost 2 bases, with 10 bases between them. Germline CDR1 reads MNHNS; CDR2 reads SASEGT. CDR3 protein: CASSEAWAEQETQYF. CDR3 sequence (DNA): TGTGCCAGCAGTGAAGCGTGGGCAGAACAAGAGACCCAGTACTTC.

This chain connects TRBV7-2 to TRBJ2-3, with D perhaps matching TRBD1 (5 bases). Per germline, CDR1 SGHTA and CDR2 FQGNSA. This CDR3 contains 12 residues. The germline V and J ends were trimmed by 4 bases and 11 bases, with 13 bases remaining between them. CDR3 in amino acids: CASSSDSLWQYF. The DNA of the CDR3 is TGTGCCAGCAGCTCAGACAGTTTGTGGCAGTATTTT.

This chain joins TRBV15 and TRBJ1-6; D may be TRBD1 (6 bases). Trimming removed 0 bases at V and 6 bases at J, with 27 bases between. Germline V CDR1 and CDR2: LNHNV, YYDKDF (reference sequence). The CDR3 runs 21 residues. Written as DNA, the CDR3 is TGTGCCACCAGCAGAGATAGGAGGGGGACTGTCGCCCGGGGGGCTAATTCACCCCTCCACTTT. It is translated as CATSRDRRGTVARGANSPLHF. Drawing the rest from reference TRBV15 and TRBJ1-6, the complete variable domain is DAMVIQNPRYQVTQFGKPVTLSCSQTLNHNVMYWYQQKSSQAPKLLFHYYDKDFNNEADTPDNFQSRRPNTSFCFLDIRSPGLGDTAMYLCATSRDRRGTVARGANSPLHFGNGTRLTVT.

V gene TRBV6-5 combines with J gene TRBJ2-3, with 7 bases identical to TRBD2. The length of the CDR3 is 15 residues. The junction had 7 bases not matched to a gene; V was cut back by 6 bases and J by 1 base. CDR1 is MNHEY and CDR2 is SVGAGI in the germline V gene. The CDR3 DNA is TGTGCCAGCAGACTGTTAGCGGGCCGCACAGATACGCAGTATTTT. Protein: CASRLLAGRTDTQYF.

The V call is TRBV6-2 or TRBV6-3, the J call TRBJ2-7; the D gene is possibly TRBD1 (6 bases). The germline V gene encodes CDR1 MNHEY and CDR2 SVGEGT. V lost 0 bases to trimming and J lost 3 bases, with 9 bases between them. The CDR3 totals 14 residues. The CDR3 sequence is CASSYSDSDYEQYF. CDR3 bases: TGTGCCAGCAGTTACTCGGACAGTGACTACGAGCAGTACTTC.

The chain links TRBV6-6 to TRBJ2-2; maybe TRBD2 (5 bases). V was shortened by 5 bases and J by 1 base, with 14 bases between the two germline ends. The CDR3 has 16 residues. Germline CDR1 MNHNY, CDR2 SVGAGI (reference sequence). The CDR3 DNA sequence: TGTGCCAGCAGTGCCCCGAGAGGGCAGAACACCGGGGAGCTGTTTTTT. Protein product: CASSAPRGQNTGELFF.

CDR3 amino acids: CASSLVGSNYGYTF. The DNA of the CDR3 is TGTGCCAGCAGCTTAGTGGGGAGCAACTATGGCTACACCTTC. J is TRBJ1-2 and V is TRBV11-2; no definite D call. V was clipped by 1 base and J by 2 bases, with 8 bases between them. The length of the CDR3 is 14 residues. Germline V gene lookup returns CDR1 SGHAT and CDR2 FQNNGV. The full variable domain, in which reference TRBV11-2 and TRBJ1-2 provide the parts outside the CDR3, is EAGVAQSPRYKIIEKRQSVAFWCNPISGHATLYWYQQILGQGPKLLIQFQNNGVVDDSQLPKDRFSAERLKGVDSTLKIQPAKLEDSAVYLCASSLVGSNYGYTFGSGTRLTVV.

In its sample, this clone was seen once. The chain recombines TRBV3-1 (or the pseudogene TRBV3-2) with TRBJ1-1; no clear D gene. Germline CDR1 reads LGHDT; CDR2 reads YNNKEL (reference sequence). Trimming left V 4 bases short and J 3 bases short, with 12 bases between. The CDR3 contains 14 residues. DNA of the CDR3: TGTGCCAGCAGCCCCAACCGGCGGGACACTGAAGCTTTCTTT. This gives the protein CASSPNRRDTEAFF.

V and J are TRBV28 and TRBJ2-1, with 13 bases that match TRBD2. Germline CDR1 reads MDHEN; CDR2 reads SYDVKM. This CDR3 contains 15 residues. J was trimmed by 7 bases and V by 6 bases; bases with no gene match: 6. For the CDR3, the DNA is TGTGCCAGCAGGCCCGGGACTAGCGGGAAAAATGAGCAGTTCTTC. Translated: CASRPGTSGKNEQFF.

The chain has TRBV7-3 and TRBJ2-7; TRBD2 agrees at 7 bases. The CDR3 extends over 16 amino acids. Per the germline V gene, CDR1 is SGHTA and CDR2 is FQGTGA. V dropped 5 bases and J dropped 0; count of bases not matched to a gene: 10. CDR3 DNA sequence: TGTGCCAGCAGCCTATCCGTAGCGGGCAACTCCTACGAGCAGTACTTC. This sequence encodes CASSLSVAGNSYEQYF.

This chain uses TRBV6-5 with TRBJ1-2; weak D call: TRBD1 (6 bases). Trimming pared 1 base from V and 2 bases from J, leaving 8 bases between. This CDR3 is 14 amino acids long. CDR1 and CDR2 from the germline V gene are MNHEY and SVGAGI. The CDR3 coding sequence is TGTGCCAGCAGTTACTGGCAGGGGAACTATGGCTACACCTTC. Its translation is CASSYWQGNYGYTF.

The CDR3 loop reads CASSLDRDFQYF. CDR3 DNA: TGTGCCAGCAGCTTAGATAGAGACTTTCAGTACTTC. The rearrangement uses TRBV11-2 and TRBJ2-7, with no clear D. Trimming left V 0 bases short and J 10 bases short, with 10 bases between. Germline lookup yields CDR1 SGHAT and CDR2 FQNNGV. CDR3 length equals 12 residues. Full variable domain (outside the CDR3, taken from reference TRBV11-2 and TRBJ2-7): EAGVAQSPRYKIIEKRQSVAFWCNPISGHATLYWYQQILGQGPKLLIQFQNNGVVDDSQLPKDRFSAERLKGVDSTLKIQPAKLEDSAVYLCASSLDRDFQYFGPGTRLTVT.

The V and J genes are TRBV19 and TRBJ1-2, with TRBD1 matching 8 bases. Germline V gene lookup returns CDR1 LNHDA and CDR2 SQIVND (reference sequence). This CDR3 comprises 13 residues. With 5 bases clipped from V and 3 bases from J, the junction kept 2 bases outside the gene matches. The chain's CDR3 is CASSDRGDYGYTF. The CDR3 nucleotides read TGTGCCAGTAGTGACAGGGGTGACTATGGCTACACCTTC.

CDR3 loop: CASSSRTSGTASLYF. The CDR3 nucleotides read TGTGCCAGCAGTTCGCGGACTAGCGGGACCGCCTCTCTGTACTTC. The chain carries TRBV25-1 and TRBJ2-7; 12 nucleotides match TRBD2. Trimming took 5 bases from V and 12 from J; bases not matched to a gene: 14. The CDR3 totals 15 residues. Germline CDR1 is MGHDK and CDR2 is SYGVNS.